The 8 T cell receptor beta chains in this list originate from one sample, sequenced in a study of technical replicates of blood from several donors. Assay: immunoSEQ multiplex PCR; the TCRdb copy retains only in-frame clones and omits some. The table includes about 74,000 clones, approximately 78% detected once. Sequenced input: PBMCs. The receptors were gathered from a human donor in good health. Some clones in this sample may be carry-over from other donors' samples.

This chain connects TRBV5-1 to TRBJ1-5; D not certain. Germline V lookup: CDR1 SGHRS, CDR2 YFSETQ. The CDR3 sequence is 14 residues long. The V end was cut by 8 bases, the J end by 0 bases, with 12 bases between. The CDR3 DNA reads TGCGCCAGTTTACAGAGCTTTAGCAATCAGCCCCAGCATTTT. It yields the protein CASLQSFSNQPQHF.

A few counts support this clone. The genes are TRBV7-8 and TRBJ1-4, with D perhaps matching TRBD1 (5 bases). The germline V and J ends were trimmed by 5 bases and 8 bases, with 18 bases remaining between them. The CDR3 totals 15 residues. Germline CDR1 is SGHVS and CDR2 is FQNEAQ. CDR3 in DNA: TGTGCCAGCAGCCATCGCCGAGTGGGGGGGGAAAAACTGTTTTTT. Protein: CASSHRRVGGEKLFF.

The CDR3 DNA reads as TGTGCCAGCAGCCTCACAGGGAACTATGGCTACACCTTC. It specifies CASSLTGNYGYTF. The genes are TRBV27 and TRBJ1-2; D may be TRBD1 (6 bases). V was cut by 6 bases and J by 2 bases, with 10 bases left in between. The CDR3 spans 13 residues. Looked up from germline, CDR1 is MNHEY and CDR2 is SMNVEV (reference sequence).

This rearrangement joins TRBV9 to TRBJ2-7, with D perhaps TRBD1 (8 bases). The V gene lost 0 bases and the J gene lost 2 bases, with 12 bases spanning the gap. There are 15 residues in the CDR3. Germline V CDR1 and CDR2: SGDLS, YYNGEE. The CDR3 region has the DNA TGTGCCAGCAGCGTAGGACAGGGGAGGGCCTACGAGCAGTACTTC. Protein sequence: CASSVGQGRAYEQYF.

The CDR3 DNA reads as TGTGCCAGCTCTGAGAGGACTAGCGGGGGCTACAATGAGCAGTTCTTC. This gives the protein CASSERTSGGYNEQFF. This rearrangement joins TRBV18 to TRBJ2-1; 13 nucleotides match TRBD2. This CDR3 has 16 residues. Per germline, CDR1 KGHSH and CDR2 LQKENI. Trimming removed 6 bases from V and 3 bases from J; junction bases left unmatched: 5.

This rearrangement joins TRBV10-3 to TRBJ2-7; D is possibly TRBD1 (6 bases). CDR3 length: 14 residues. The germline V gene encodes CDR1 ENHRY and CDR2 SYGVKD. With 6 bases removed from V and 0 bases from J, the gap between germline ends came to 12 bases. CDR3 DNA: TGTGCCATCAGCTCCGGGACAAACTCCTACGAGCAGTACTTC. Its translation: CAISSGTNSYEQYF.

The V gene is TRBV20-1, the J gene TRBJ2-7; 8 bases align to TRBD1. V lost 3 bases and J lost 9; bases outside the gene matches: 4. CDR1 is DFQATT and CDR2 is SNEGSKA in the germline V gene (reference sequence). The CDR3 runs 11 residues. The DNA for the CDR3 is TGCAGTGCTAGGACAGGGGTGGGGCAGTACTTC. It codes for CSARTGVGQYF.

The chain carries TRBV7-2 and TRBJ2-5; TRBD2 matches at 7 bases. Germline CDR1 reads SGHTA; CDR2 reads FQGNSA. This CDR3 has 16 residues. V shed 5 bases, J shed 1 base, and the junction held 10 bases outside the gene matches. This chain's CDR3 is CASSRALVAGQETQYF. The CDR3 region has the DNA TGTGCCAGCAGCCGTGCCTTGGTAGCGGGCCAAGAGACCCAGTACTTC. The full variable domain, with the rest looked up from reference TRBV7-2 and TRBJ2-5, is GAGVSQSPSNKVTEKGKDVELRCDPISGHTALYWYRQSLGQGLEFLIYFQGNSAPDKSGLPSDRFSAERTGGSVSTLTIQRTQQEDSAVYLCASSRALVAGQETQYFGPGTRLLVL.